Only a few counts were recorded for the clone carrying this T cell receptor (beta chain). Its specificity is not known. This sample is part of a study of identical twins. Study-level points and caveats: Beta clonotypes that were abundant in cord blood contained fewer insertions, a pattern absent from memory repertoires. An excess of low generation probability was shown by twin-shared out-of-frame alpha sequences.

In germline, CDR1 is MNHEY, CDR2 SVGEGT. The CDR3 spans 14 residues. V was pared by 2 bases and J by 9 bases, with 7 bases of the junction left unmatched. It was template switching that added a universal primer site, and there were unique molecular identifiers on the cDNA. TCRdb fed the 5' RACE reads into MiXCR, producing one record per CDR3 protein. The sample includes some 1,700,000 distinct CDR3 sequences, roughly 35% of them seen just once. The sequence derives from a newborn girl in good health. The rearrangement links TRBV6-2 or TRBV6-3 to TRBJ2-1, with TRBD1 matching over 7 bases. Material: cord blood. CDR3 region: CASSYRGPGGEQFF. In DNA, the CDR3 is TGTGCCAGCAGTTACCGCGGACCAGGGGGTGAGCAGTTCTTC.